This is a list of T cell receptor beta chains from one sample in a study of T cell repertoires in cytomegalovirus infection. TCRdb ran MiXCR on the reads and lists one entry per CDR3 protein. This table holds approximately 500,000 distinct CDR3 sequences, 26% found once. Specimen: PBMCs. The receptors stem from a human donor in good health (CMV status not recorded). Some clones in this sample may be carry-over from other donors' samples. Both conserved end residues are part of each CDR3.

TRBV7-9	CASSLDGKMNTEAFF
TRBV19	CASHGPSYEQYF
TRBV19	CASSGRPGIHEQYF
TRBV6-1	CASSARGLAGGREQYF
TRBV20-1	CSARLASGTDTQYF
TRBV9	CASSVTGHQPQHF
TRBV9	CASSVSPSGVETQYF
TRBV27	CASSWSTGSGYGYTF
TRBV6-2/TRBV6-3	CASSYGLRDTEAFF
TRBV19	CASNEGRTDTQYF
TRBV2	CASSPSGYQETQYF
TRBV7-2	CASSPGQGGGNQPQHF
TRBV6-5	CASSYSSLAYTYNEQFF
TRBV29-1	CSVDRGQETQYF
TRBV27	CASSLRGGGNQPQHF
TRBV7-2	CASSPSGVQETQYF
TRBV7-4	CASSPLGGVNEQYF
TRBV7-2	CASRPVGGRDTQYF
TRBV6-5	CASSHPGQYQETQYF
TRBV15	CATKNPREDLNEQFF
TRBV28	CASSLRGTTSYEQYF
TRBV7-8	CASSFPRRGGEAFF
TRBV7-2	CASSVLAGGPYEQYF
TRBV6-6	CASSDGQGPSNQPQHF
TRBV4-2	CASSQGGIRTDTQYF
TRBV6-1	CASSEWDTGVYGYTF
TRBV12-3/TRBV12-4	CASRPGLAGGGNEQFF
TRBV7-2	CASSLTGSWNGVYEQYF
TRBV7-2	CASSRTRSNQPQHF
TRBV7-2	CASSLAYPTGIGPGEQYF
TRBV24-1	CATSDAARFNEQFF
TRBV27	CASSLIGETEAFF
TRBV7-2	CAVQLRETQYF
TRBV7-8	CASSFQGGLANEKLFF
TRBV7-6	CASSRTRLGDINNTEAFF
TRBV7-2	CASSLGINSGNTIYF
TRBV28	CASGRTGSEDTQYF
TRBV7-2	CASSLYSGGNEQFF
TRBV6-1	CASGTGGETDTQYF
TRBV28	CASSFQDRMNTEAFF
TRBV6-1	CASSEWEGDTEAFF
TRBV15	CATSRGIWPQFTNEQFF